The clone carrying this T cell receptor beta chain turned up a few times. The entry originates in a study of molecular identifiers for immune sequencing clone quantification. TCRdb reprocessed the PCR reads with MiXCR, giving one entry per CDR3 protein. This table holds approximately 680,000 distinct CDR3 sequences, 25% found once. The CDR3 contains 15 residues. From germline, CDR1 is SGHVS and CDR2 FQNEAQ. Germline trimming cut 5 bases from V and 2 bases from J; bases unmatched to any gene: 5. The sequence derives from a human donor in good health. Some libraries in this study had Jurkat cell RNA spiked in. This chain joins TRBV7-8 and TRBJ2-2; 7 nucleotides agree with TRBD2. Material: naive CD8+ T cells from blood, with Jurkat cell RNA spiked in. Subset reported: FACS-sorted CD8+CD4-CCR7+CD45RA+ naive T cells. CDR3 amino acids: CASSLGGFNTGELFF. In nucleotides, the CDR3 is TGTGCCAGCAGCCTGGGGGGGTTTAACACCGGGGAGCTGTTTTTT.